What follows are 11 T cell receptor beta chains derived from one specimen sequenced in a study of OX40 agonist ivuxolimab in advanced cancers. TCRdb's table, derived via immunoSEQ multiplex PCR, lists solely in-frame clones and lacks some. Of around 94,000 clones listed, around nine tenths were seen once; the top ten hold around 0.76%. The material was CD4+ or CD8+ T cells sorted from blood, obtained in a trial of the OX40 agonist ivuxolimab. The receptors come from an adult with an advanced solid tumor such as melanoma, head and neck, liver or kidney cancer.

The chain links TRBV19 to TRBJ1-2; no reliable D call. The germline CDR1 and CDR2 sequences are LNHDA and SQIVND (reference sequence). The V end lost 5 bases, the J end lost 8 bases, and 24 bases lay between the germline ends. This CDR3 is built from 16 residues. CDR3 bases: TGTGCCAGTAGTGACCCTTACACCGGGCTACACTTAGGCTACACCTTC. Amino acid sequence: CASSDPYTGLHLGYTF.

The V and J genes are TRBV19 and TRBJ1-1; the D gene is possibly TRBD1 (5 bases). Germline V CDR1 and CDR2: LNHDA, SQIVND (reference sequence). V was cut by 1 base and J by 5 bases, with 14 bases left in between. The CDR3 loop spans 15 amino acids. CDR3 sequence reads: CASSIVVGGGTEAFF. In nucleotides, the CDR3 is TGTGCCAGTAGTATAGTTGTCGGGGGGGGGACTGAAGCTTTCTTT.

The chain carries TRBV4-2 and TRBJ2-7; D gene uncertain. The CDR3 runs 17 residues. Trimming shortened V by 3 bases and J by 0 bases, and 18 bases separated the two germline ends. Germline assignment: CDR1 LGHNA and CDR2 YNFKEQ. The DNA for the CDR3 is TGTGCCAGCAGCCATCCCCCCACGCACGGGCCCTCCTACGAGCAGTACTTC. Encoded protein: CASSHPPTHGPSYEQYF.

The chain joins TRBV25-1 to TRBJ2-7; D is perhaps TRBD2 (7 bases). CDR1 MGHDK and CDR2 SYGVNS come from the germline V gene. The CDR3 runs 13 residues. Trimming stripped 6 bases from V and 6 bases from J, with 15 bases between. The CDR3 loop is CASSGWGGREQYF. CDR3 nucleotides: TGTGCCAGCAGCGGTTGGGGGGGGCGCGAGCAGTACTTC.

This chain uses TRBV2 with TRBJ2-1, with D unresolved. Looked up from germline, CDR1 is SNHLY and CDR2 is FYNNEI. The CDR3 contains 13 residues. V lost 3 bases to trimming and J lost 6 bases, with 9 bases between them. The CDR3 region has the DNA TGTGCCAGCAGTGACGGGCTTATCAATGAGCAGTTCTTC. Translating it yields CASSDGLINEQFF. The entire variable domain, with the rest obtained from reference TRBV2 and TRBJ2-1, is as follows: EPEVTQTPSHQVTQMGQEVILRCVPISNHLYFYWYRQILGQKVEFLVSFYNNEISEKSEIFDDQFSVERPDGSNFTLKIRSTKLEDSAMYFCASSDGLINEQFFGPGTRLTVL.

The chain recombines TRBV10-2 with TRBJ2-1, with TRBD2 as a possible D gene (6 bases). Trimming pared 7 bases from V and 5 bases from J, leaving 18 bases between. This CDR3 is built from 15 residues. CDR1 is WSHSY, CDR2 SAAADI, per germline. The CDR3 DNA sequence: TGCGCCAGCACCGAACAGGCTAGCGTGAACAATGAGCAGTTCTTC. Translating gives CASTEQASVNNEQFF.

V is TRBV13 and J is TRBJ2-7; D unclear. Trimming left V 0 bases short and J 3 bases short, with 3 bases between. CDR3 length: 12 residues. CDR1 is PRHDT, CDR2 FYEKMQ, per germline (reference sequence). The CDR3 region is CASSLGDYEQYF. The CDR3 DNA follows: TGTGCCAGCAGCTTAGGCGACTACGAGCAGTACTTC.

The V call is TRBV30, the J call TRBJ1-6, with 8 bases lining up with TRBD1. Trimming removed 0 bases from V and 5 bases from J; junction bases left unmatched: 18. CDR1 GTSNPN and CDR2 SVGIG come from the germline V gene (reference sequence). This CDR3 contains 20 residues. The CDR3 DNA sequence: TGTGCCTGGAGTGTCCGGGGACAGGCGGACCTTAAAGATGATAATTCACCCCTCCACTTT. It is translated as CAWSVRGQADLKDDNSPLHF.

The chain joins TRBV11-3 to TRBJ2-1; D is undetermined. CDR1 and CDR2 from the germline V gene are SGHNT and YENEEA. The CDR3 extends over 15 amino acids. With 2 bases removed from V and 0 bases from J, the gap between germline ends came to 8 bases. The CDR3 DNA is TGTGCCAGCAGCTTAAGGCTGGGCTCCTACAATGAGCAGTTCTTC. It encodes CASSLRLGSYNEQFF.

The V gene is TRBV30, the J gene TRBJ2-5; D is ambiguous. The V end lost 2 bases, the J end lost 0 bases, and 13 bases lay between the germline ends. Germline V gene data show CDR1 as GTSNPN and CDR2 as SVGIG (reference sequence). The CDR3 length is 15 residues. CDR3 in amino acids: CAWSSTTLYQETQYF. The CDR3 nucleotides read TGTGCCTGGAGTAGTACGACACTGTACCAAGAGACCCAGTACTTC.

This chain uses TRBV19 with TRBJ1-1; TRBD1 agrees at 7 bases. V trimming: 4 bases; J trimming: 1 base; junction bases outside the gene matches: 9. This CDR3 contains 16 residues. CDR1 LNHDA and CDR2 SQIVND come from the germline V gene (reference sequence). DNA of the CDR3: TGTGCCAGTAGTACCCCCGAGGGGGCGCCGAACACTGAAGCTTTCTTT. Residues: CASSTPEGAPNTEAFF.